Listed below are T cell receptor beta chains from one sample, sequenced in a study of cytomegalovirus exposure and HLA in healthy donors. The data were produced by immunoSEQ multiplex PCR, yet TCRdb's version contains in-frame clones alone and is incomplete. The table lists approximately 96,000 clones, around 74% of them singletons, with 1.8% in the top ten. The sequencing sample was made of PBMCs. These receptors were obtained from a male donor in good health and CMV-seronegative. The CDR3 runs from the conserved cysteine through the conserved F or W. Fields, in order: D gene, V gene, clone size, J gene, CDR3 DNA, CDR3 protein. The D gene is left open where the match is weak. Rows give clone size only sometimes, using once, few, many, or a class for an expanded clone.

D gene: .; V gene: TRBV7-6; clone size: .; J gene: TRBJ1-1; CDR3 DNA: TGTGCCAGCAGCACGAGAGGAGGGACTGAAGCTTTCTTT; CDR3 protein: CASSTRGGTEAFF
D gene: TRBD2; V gene: TRBV11-2; clone size: .; J gene: TRBJ2-1; CDR3 DNA: TGTGCCAGCAGCTTAGCATTAGCGGGAGGTTATGAGCAGTTCTTC; CDR3 protein: CASSLALAGGYEQFF
D gene: TRBD1; V gene: TRBV6-1; clone size: .; J gene: TRBJ2-7; CDR3 DNA: TGTGCCAGCAGTAGGGGGCAATGCGAGCAGTACTTC; CDR3 protein: CASSRGQCEQYF
D gene: .; V gene: TRBV29-1; clone size: once; J gene: TRBJ1-1; CDR3 DNA: TGCAGCGTTCGGTCTTTCGATGGTGAAGCTTTCTTT; CDR3 protein: CSVRSFDGEAFF
D gene: TRBD1; V gene: TRBV19; clone size: few; J gene: TRBJ1-2; CDR3 DNA: TGTGCCAGTAACGTACAGGGGGCTTCTGTCTATGGCTACACCTTC; CDR3 protein: CASNVQGASVYGYTF
D gene: .; V gene: TRBV6-6; clone size: .; J gene: TRBJ2-7; CDR3 DNA: TGTGCCAGCAGTGCAGACAGTCTCTACGAGCAGTACTTC; CDR3 protein: CASSADSLYEQYF
D gene: TRBD1; V gene: TRBV28; clone size: .; J gene: TRBJ1-4; CDR3 DNA: TGTGCCAGCCGCAGGGGGCTAAAGGAAAAACTGTTTTTT; CDR3 protein: CASRRGLKEKLFF
D gene: TRBD1; V gene: TRBV29-1; clone size: .; J gene: TRBJ2-7; CDR3 DNA: TGCAGCGTTGTAGGGACAGTCTACGAGCAGTACTTC; CDR3 protein: CSVVGTVYEQYF
D gene: .; V gene: TRBV4-3; clone size: few; J gene: TRBJ2-1; CDR3 DNA: TGCGCCAGCAGCCAAGGAGGCAATGAGCAGTTCTTC; CDR3 protein: CASSQGGNEQFF
D gene: .; V gene: TRBV30; clone size: .; J gene: TRBJ1-1; CDR3 DNA: TGTGCCTGGAGTGTTAGGACAAGCGACACTGAAGCTTTCTTT; CDR3 protein: CAWSVRTSDTEAFF
D gene: TRBD1; V gene: TRBV19; clone size: .; J gene: TRBJ1-1; CDR3 DNA: TGTGCCAGTAGTTCCCGGGACAGGGGGCGCCGAGCTTTCTTT; CDR3 protein: CASSSRDRGRRAFF
D gene: .; V gene: TRBV25-1; clone size: .; J gene: TRBJ1-2; CDR3 DNA: TGTGCCAGCCCTCGGGAACTGTTTGGCACCTTC; CDR3 protein: CASPRELFGTF
D gene: .; V gene: TRBV7-9; clone size: .; J gene: TRBJ2-7; CDR3 DNA: TGTGCCAGCAGTTATGACAGGACCCTCTACGAGCAGTACTTC; CDR3 protein: CASSYDRTLYEQYF
D gene: TRBD2; V gene: TRBV2; clone size: .; J gene: TRBJ2-1; CDR3 DNA: TGTGCCAGCAGTGAAACTCTAGCGGGAGGCAATGAGCAGTTCTTC; CDR3 protein: CASSETLAGGNEQFF
D gene: .; V gene: TRBV15; clone size: once; J gene: TRBJ1-2; CDR3 DNA: TGTGCCACCAGCAGAGGCAGGGTTGGGTATGGCTACACCTTC; CDR3 protein: CATSRGRVGYGYTF
D gene: .; V gene: TRBV4-2; clone size: .; J gene: TRBJ2-1; CDR3 DNA: TGTGCCAGCAGCCAATATACAGGGTCGGGTCTAAGGGACAATGAGCAGTTCTTC; CDR3 protein: CASSQYTGSGLRDNEQFF
D gene: TRBD2; V gene: TRBV7-9; clone size: .; J gene: TRBJ2-7; CDR3 DNA: TGTGCCAGCAGCTCTAGGGAGGACGGGGGGGCGTACGAGCAGTACTTC; CDR3 protein: CASSSREDGGAYEQYF
D gene: .; V gene: TRBV6-5; clone size: once; J gene: TRBJ1-3; CDR3 DNA: TGTGCCAGCAGTTACGGACAGCCAATCTCTGGAAACACCATATATTTT; CDR3 protein: CASSYGQPISGNTIYF
D gene: TRBD2; V gene: TRBV30; clone size: .; J gene: TRBJ2-3; CDR3 DNA: TGTGCCTGGACTGGCGGGAGAAGCACAGATACGCAGTATTTT; CDR3 protein: CAWTGGRSTDTQYF
D gene: TRBD2; V gene: TRBV9; clone size: .; J gene: TRBJ2-5; CDR3 DNA: TGTGCCAGCAGCGTAACTAGCGGGAGTGAGGGAGAGACCCAGTACTTC; CDR3 protein: CASSVTSGSEGETQYF
D gene: TRBD2; V gene: TRBV6-1; clone size: .; J gene: TRBJ2-7; CDR3 DNA: TGTGCCAGCAGATCTAGCGGGGGGACCTACGAGCAGTACTTC; CDR3 protein: CASRSSGGTYEQYF
D gene: TRBD1; V gene: TRBV23-1; clone size: .; J gene: TRBJ2-5; CDR3 DNA: TGCGCCAGCAGTCAGGTAGGGGGCGCGGAGGAGACCCAGTACTTC; CDR3 protein: CASSQVGGAEETQYF
D gene: .; V gene: TRBV9; clone size: .; J gene: TRBJ2-1; CDR3 DNA: TGTGCCAGCCAATATCCCGGTAGCTCCTACAATGAGCAGTTCTTC; CDR3 protein: CASQYPGSSYNEQFF
D gene: .; V gene: TRBV2; clone size: few; J gene: TRBJ1-5; CDR3 DNA: TGTGCCAGCAGACGGACAGATAGCAATCAGCCCCAGCATTTT; CDR3 protein: CASRRTDSNQPQHF
D gene: .; V gene: TRBV9; clone size: .; J gene: TRBJ2-1; CDR3 DNA: TGTGCCAGCAGCGTAGTCGAGGACACCTACAATGAGCAGTTCTTC; CDR3 protein: CASSVVEDTYNEQFF
D gene: .; V gene: TRBV19; clone size: .; J gene: TRBJ1-1; CDR3 DNA: TGTGCCAGTAGTCCCAGGGGTGACACTGAAGCTTTCTTT; CDR3 protein: CASSPRGDTEAFF
D gene: .; V gene: TRBV6-4; clone size: .; J gene: TRBJ2-3; CDR3 DNA: TGTGCCAGCAGTGACTTAGACAGGGATACGCAGTATTTT; CDR3 protein: CASSDLDRDTQYF
D gene: .; V gene: TRBV29-1; clone size: .; J gene: TRBJ1-2; CDR3 DNA: TGCAGCGCCGAGGAGGGAGGAGTAGGAGGCTACACCTTC; CDR3 protein: CSAEEGGVGGYTF
D gene: .; V gene: TRBV27; clone size: .; J gene: TRBJ2-3; CDR3 DNA: TGTGCCAGCAGTTTCGCTAGTACCTACACAGATACGCAGTATTTT; CDR3 protein: CASSFASTYTDTQYF
D gene: .; V gene: TRBV27; clone size: few; J gene: TRBJ1-2; CDR3 DNA: TGTGCCAGCAGTTCTGGCCAGTCTAACTATGGCTACACCTTC; CDR3 protein: CASSSGQSNYGYTF
D gene: .; V gene: TRBV6-1; clone size: .; J gene: TRBJ1-1; CDR3 DNA: TGTGCCAGCAGCCCCATGGGGGGGAACACTGAAGCTTTCTTT; CDR3 protein: CASSPMGGNTEAFF
D gene: .; V gene: TRBV5-1; clone size: .; J gene: TRBJ1-2; CDR3 DNA: TGCGCCAGCAGCCCCGGACAGAGTAACTATGGCTACACCTTC; CDR3 protein: CASSPGQSNYGYTF
D gene: .; V gene: TRBV7-3; clone size: .; J gene: TRBJ2-3; CDR3 DNA: TGTGCCAGCAGCTTAACGATCGGGGTAGCGGGCACAGATACGCAGTATTTT; CDR3 protein: CASSLTIGVAGTDTQYF
D gene: TRBD1; V gene: TRBV6-1; clone size: .; J gene: TRBJ1-1; CDR3 DNA: TGTGCCAGCAGGGGACAGGGTTTTATGAACACTGAAGCTTTCTTT; CDR3 protein: CASRGQGFMNTEAFF
D gene: TRBD2; V gene: TRBV27; clone size: .; J gene: TRBJ2-5; CDR3 DNA: TGTGCCAGCAGTTTCGTCGGGAGGGCCAACCGAGAGACCCAGTACTTC; CDR3 protein: CASSFVGRANRETQYF
D gene: .; V gene: TRBV29-1; clone size: .; J gene: TRBJ2-7; CDR3 DNA: TGCAGCGTCGCCTGGGGGGCCTACGAGCAGTACTTC; CDR3 protein: CSVAWGAYEQYF
D gene: .; V gene: TRBV7-9; clone size: .; J gene: TRBJ2-7; CDR3 DNA: TGTGCCAGCAGCCGGGTTTCCTACGAGCAGTACTTC; CDR3 protein: CASSRVSYEQYF
D gene: .; V gene: TRBV5-1; clone size: .; J gene: TRBJ2-1; CDR3 DNA: TGCGCCAGCAGCTTGGGGGTGGGCTCCTTTTACAATGAGCAGTTCTTC; CDR3 protein: CASSLGVGSFYNEQFF
D gene: .; V gene: TRBV10-3; clone size: .; J gene: TRBJ2-1; CDR3 DNA: TGTGCCAGCCACGTCGGGAGCGATGACAATGAGCAGTTCTTC; CDR3 protein: CASHVGSDDNEQFF
D gene: TRBD2; V gene: TRBV30; clone size: .; J gene: TRBJ2-3; CDR3 DNA: TGTGCCTGGAGTGCGGGAGGGTCAGATACGCAGTATTTT; CDR3 protein: CAWSAGGSDTQYF
D gene: TRBD2; V gene: TRBV9; clone size: .; J gene: TRBJ2-5; CDR3 DNA: TGTGCCAGCAGCGTAGTGGCGGGAGGGCCAGAGACCCAGTACTTC; CDR3 protein: CASSVVAGGPETQYF
D gene: .; V gene: TRBV10-3; clone size: .; J gene: TRBJ1-5; CDR3 DNA: TGTGCCATCAGTGAGGGGCATCAGCCCCAGCATTTT; CDR3 protein: CAISEGHQPQHF
D gene: TRBD1; V gene: TRBV5-1; clone size: .; J gene: TRBJ1-2; CDR3 DNA: TGCGCCAGCAGCTTCGAAGGGACAGGGATAGTTGATGGCTACACCTTC; CDR3 protein: CASSFEGTGIVDGYTF
D gene: TRBD1; V gene: TRBV5-6; clone size: .; J gene: TRBJ1-2; CDR3 DNA: TGTGCCAGCAGCTTGGCTCAGGGGGCGCGAGGCTACACCTTC; CDR3 protein: CASSLAQGARGYTF
D gene: TRBD2; V gene: TRBV10-1; clone size: .; J gene: TRBJ2-3; CDR3 DNA: TGCGCCAGCAGGCCACTAGCGGGAGGGCCGGGAGGCACAGATACGCAGTATTTT; CDR3 protein: CASRPLAGGPGGTDTQYF
D gene: .; V gene: TRBV19; clone size: few; J gene: TRBJ2-7; CDR3 DNA: TGTGCCAGTAGTTCTCTTCCCGGAGCCTCCTACGAGCAGTACTTC; CDR3 protein: CASSSLPGASYEQYF
D gene: .; V gene: TRBV6-5; clone size: once; J gene: TRBJ2-5; CDR3 DNA: TGTGCCAGCAGTCCCGACTGGCGGGAACAGACCCAGTACTTC; CDR3 protein: CASSPDWREQTQYF
D gene: TRBD1; V gene: TRBV6-5; clone size: few; J gene: TRBJ1-6; CDR3 DNA: TGTGCCATACGTTCAGGGCAGGGGGCAAGTTCACCCCTCCACTTT; CDR3 protein: CAIRSGQGASSPLHF